The clone carrying this T cell receptor (beta chain) occurred many times. Its antigen is unknown. This entry comes from a study of T cells in Graves' hyperthyroidism and ophthalmopathy. Looking at the study overall: Specimen type is peripheral blood, collected at initial diagnosis prior to any treatment.

Study-level results: Researchers found most expanded thyroid clonotypes above 0.001 in blood as well.

Trimming stripped 8 bases from V and 0 bases from J, with 13 bases between. The CDR3 sequence is 14 residues long. Germline CDR1 is SNHLY and CDR2 is FYNNEI. TCR beta CDR3 sequences were amplified from RNA transcripts. First-round RT-PCR of the TCR CDR3 relied on the HTBI primer set. TCRdb used MiXCR to reprocess the multiplex PCR reads, holding one entry per CDR3 protein. This table holds a few hundred thousand distinct CDR3 sequences, roughly 16% found once. Sequenced sample: blood. The genes are TRBV2 and TRBJ1-1; D possibly corresponds to TRBD1 (6 bases). This TCR was sampled from a middle-aged woman with Graves' ophthalmopathy. The CDR3 DNA reads TGTGCCAGCTCAGCAGGACAGTTGAACACTGAAGCTTTCTTT. Amino acid sequence: CASSAGQLNTEAFF.